This TCR beta chain was obtained from a study of blood T cell repertoires in COVID-19. Produced via immunoSEQ multiplex PCR; TCRdb's table is partial and in-frame only. The table shows about 220,000 clones, with about 88% occurring only once. The receptor comes from a man aged 50 or older who had recovered from COVID-19. The sequenced sample consisted of peripheral blood.

The CDR3 DNA reads TGTGCCAGCAGGGAGGACAGGGGTACAGATACGCAGTATTTT. Translated, it gives CASREDRGTDTQYF. This chain uses TRBV3-1 (or the pseudogene TRBV3-2) with TRBJ2-3; 9 bases match TRBD1. This CDR3 has 14 amino acids. The V segment lost 6 bases and the J segment 3 bases; nucleotides outside the gene matches: 4. The V gene's germline CDR1 is LGHDT and CDR2 YNNKEL (reference sequence).